The entry below gives a single T cell receptor (beta chain) sequence along with its context. TCRdb re-derived calls from the 5' RACE reads in MiXCR, one entry per CDR3 protein. The sample yields 84,000 or so distinct CDR3 sequences, around 30% seen once. This entry belongs to a study of CD8 T cells in ankylosing spondylitis. CDR1 is SNHLY and CDR2 is FYNNEI in the germline V gene. The CDR3 runs to 13 residues. V was shortened by 5 bases and J by 7 bases, with 12 bases between the two germline ends. The sequence was obtained from a male donor with ankylosing spondylitis or in good health (not recorded which). The sample consisted of blood, either unsorted or a sorted T cell fraction (not recorded which). The gene calls are TRBV2 and TRBJ2-1, with TRBD2 as a possible D gene (6 bases). The DNA of the CDR3 is TGTGCCAGCAGTCGCGGTAGCGGTAATGAGCAGTTCTTC. The encoded protein is CASSRGSGNEQFF.